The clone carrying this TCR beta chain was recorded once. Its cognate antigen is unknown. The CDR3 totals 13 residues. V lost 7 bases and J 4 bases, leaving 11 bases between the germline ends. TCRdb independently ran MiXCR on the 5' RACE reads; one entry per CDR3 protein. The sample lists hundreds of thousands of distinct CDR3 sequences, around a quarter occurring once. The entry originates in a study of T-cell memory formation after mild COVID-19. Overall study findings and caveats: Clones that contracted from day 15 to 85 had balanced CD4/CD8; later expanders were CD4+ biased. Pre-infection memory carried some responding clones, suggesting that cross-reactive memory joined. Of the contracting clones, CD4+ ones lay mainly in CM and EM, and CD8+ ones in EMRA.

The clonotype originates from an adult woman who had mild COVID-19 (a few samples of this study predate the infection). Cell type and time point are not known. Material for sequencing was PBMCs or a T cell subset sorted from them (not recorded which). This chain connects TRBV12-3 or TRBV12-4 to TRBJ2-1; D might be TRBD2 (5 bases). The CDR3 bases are TGTGCCAGCACCACATCGGGGTACAATGAGCAGTTCTTC. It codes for CASTTSGYNEQFF.